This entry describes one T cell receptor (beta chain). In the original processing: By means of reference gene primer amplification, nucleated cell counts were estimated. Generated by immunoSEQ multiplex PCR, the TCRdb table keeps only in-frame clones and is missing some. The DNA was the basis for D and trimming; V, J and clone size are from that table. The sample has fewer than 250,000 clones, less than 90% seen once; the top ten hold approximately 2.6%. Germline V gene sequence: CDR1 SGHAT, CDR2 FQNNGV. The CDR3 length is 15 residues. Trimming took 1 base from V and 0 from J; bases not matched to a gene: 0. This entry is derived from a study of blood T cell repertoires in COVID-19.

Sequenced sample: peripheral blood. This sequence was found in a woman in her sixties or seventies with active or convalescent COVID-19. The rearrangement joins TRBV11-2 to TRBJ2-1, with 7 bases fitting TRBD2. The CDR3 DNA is TGTGCCAGCAGCTTAGGCGGGAGCTCCTACAATGAGCAGTTCTTC. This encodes CASSLGGSSYNEQFF.